A selection of T cell receptor beta chains follows, all from one sample in a study of CD4 T cells in relation to SARS-CoV-2 and coronaviruses. No cognate antigen is known for these TCRs. Only in-frame clones appear in the TCRdb table, and some are missing; sequencing was by immunoSEQ multiplex PCR. The repertoire has 26,000 or so clones, about 77% of them found once; the top ten carry around a sixth. What was sequenced was CD4+ T cells from PBMCs, cultured in vitro. These receptors were taken from a human donor in good health. CDR3s include the opening cysteine and the closing phenylalanine or tryptophan. D genes are given only for firm matches. Not every row has a clone size; where given, it reads once, few, many or a size class.

j_call: TRBJ2-1; v_call: TRBV19; clone_size: few; d_call: NA; cdr3_aa: CASSIFNGGPNEQFF; cdr3_nt: TGTGCCAGTAGTATATTCAATGGAGGCCCCAATGAGCAGTTCTTC
j_call: TRBJ2-7; v_call: TRBV12-3/TRBV12-4; clone_size: few; d_call: NA; cdr3_aa: CASSLDYEQYF; cdr3_nt: TGTGCCAGCAGTTTAGACTACGAGCAGTACTTC
j_call: TRBJ2-1; v_call: TRBV19; clone_size: NA; d_call: NA; cdr3_aa: CASSRGDMNYYNEQFF; cdr3_nt: TGTGCCAGTAGTAGAGGAGACATGAACTACTACAATGAGCAGTTCTTC
j_call: TRBJ2-1; v_call: TRBV12-3/TRBV12-4; clone_size: NA; d_call: NA; cdr3_aa: CASSRSYNEQFF; cdr3_nt: TGTGCCAGTTCTCGGAGCTACAATGAGCAGTTCTTC
j_call: TRBJ1-2; v_call: TRBV5-8; clone_size: NA; d_call: NA; cdr3_aa: CASSFGGSYGYTF; cdr3_nt: TGTGCCAGCAGCTTTGGGGGGTCCTATGGCTACACCTTC
j_call: TRBJ2-6; v_call: TRBV3-1/TRBV3-2; clone_size: NA; d_call: NA; cdr3_aa: CASRRGEGANVLTF; cdr3_nt: TGTGCCAGCAGAAGGGGGGAAGGGGCCAACGTCCTGACTTTC
j_call: TRBJ2-5; v_call: TRBV24-1; clone_size: NA; d_call: TRBD1; cdr3_aa: CATSSLVHNRGQETQYF; cdr3_nt: TGTGCCACCAGTTCGCTTGTCCATAACAGGGGTCAAGAGACCCAGTACTTC
j_call: TRBJ1-6; v_call: TRBV5-8; clone_size: NA; d_call: NA; cdr3_aa: CASSLEAGINSPLHF; cdr3_nt: TGTGCCAGCAGCTTGGAGGCCGGGATTAATTCACCCCTCCACTTT
j_call: TRBJ1-5; v_call: TRBV6-2/TRBV6-3; clone_size: NA; d_call: TRBD1; cdr3_aa: CASSSTGVQPQHF; cdr3_nt: TGTGCCAGCAGTTCTACAGGGGTCCAGCCCCAGCATTTT
j_call: TRBJ2-7; v_call: TRBV5-6; clone_size: NA; d_call: NA; cdr3_aa: CASSRGDVSYEQYF; cdr3_nt: TGTGCCAGCAGCCGTGGGGACGTATCCTACGAGCAGTACTTC
j_call: TRBJ2-2; v_call: TRBV30; clone_size: NA; d_call: NA; cdr3_aa: CAWPRASVQNTGELFF; cdr3_nt: TGTGCCTGGCCCCGGGCGTCGGTACAGAACACCGGGGAGCTGTTTTTT
j_call: TRBJ1-5; v_call: TRBV5-1; clone_size: NA; d_call: NA; cdr3_aa: CASSLDSYNQPQHF; cdr3_nt: TGCGCCAGCAGCCTCGACAGTTACAATCAGCCCCAGCATTTT
j_call: TRBJ1-5; v_call: TRBV10-1; clone_size: few; d_call: NA; cdr3_aa: CASSANLNQPQHF; cdr3_nt: TGCGCCAGCAGTGCGAACCTCAATCAGCCCCAGCATTTT